These 5 T cell receptor beta chains came from one sample sequenced in a study of cytomegalovirus exposure and HLA in healthy donors. The PCR employed 60 Vbeta primers together with 13 Jbeta primers. Data came from immunoSEQ multiplex PCR; TCRdb stores just in-frame clones and leaves some out. The sample gives about 200,000 clones, roughly four fifths of which show up once; about 2.5% is in the top ten. Sample: PBMCs. The receptors come from a woman between 35 and 50 years old in good health and CMV-seronegative.

This clone was picked up a small number of times. The chain carries TRBV28 and TRBJ2-2, with TRBD2 matching over 7 bases. Germline values: CDR1 MDHEN, CDR2 SYDVKM. The CDR3 is 17 amino acids. V was clipped by 6 bases and J by 5 bases; unmatched bases: 15. Written as DNA, the CDR3 is TGTGCCAGCAGGAGCAACCTAGCGGCCCCGGGGACCGGGGAGCTGTTTTTT. This sequence encodes CASRSNLAAPGTGELFF.

The genes are TRBV2 and TRBJ2-3; D gene ambiguous. The germline V and J ends were trimmed by 6 bases and 2 bases, with 6 bases remaining between them. The CDR3 runs 12 residues. The germline CDR1 and CDR2 sequences are SNHLY and FYNNEI. CDR3 in amino acids: CASRPNTDTQYF. The CDR3 DNA is TGTGCCAGCAGACCTAACACAGATACGCAGTATTTT.

This chain joins TRBV6-1 and TRBJ2-1; no reliable D call. Trimming left V 3 bases short and J 14 bases short, with 17 bases between. CDR3 length equals 13 residues. Germline CDR1 and CDR2: MNHNS and SASEGT. CDR3 amino acids: CASSDMNHWFEFF. CDR3 DNA sequence: TGTGCCAGCAGTGACATGAACCACTGGTTTGAGTTCTTC.

J is TRBJ2-7 and V is TRBV7-9; no clear D gene. V lost 0 bases to trimming and J lost 0 bases, with 15 bases between them. Germline-derived CDR1 and CDR2 are SEHNR and FQNEAQ (reference sequence). The CDR3 has 17 residues. This chain's CDR3 is CASSLAKAALASYEQYF. In DNA form, the CDR3 reads TGTGCCAGCAGCTTAGCGAAGGCAGCGCTGGCCTCCTACGAGCAGTACTTC. The variable domain in full, with the rest retrieved from reference TRBV7-9 and TRBJ2-7, is DTGVSQNPRHKITKRGQNVTFRCDPISEHNRLYWYRQTLGQGPEFLTYFQNEAQLEKSRLLSDRFSAERPKGSFSTLEIQRTEQGDSAMYLCASSLAKAALASYEQYFGPGTRLTVT.

In this sample, this clone turned up once. This rearrangement joins TRBV7-6 to TRBJ1-2; D ambiguous. From germline, CDR1 is SGHVS and CDR2 FNYEAQ. The V gene lost 1 base and the J gene lost 2 bases, with 11 bases spanning the gap. This CDR3 comprises 15 residues. The CDR3: CASSLDDRVNYGYTF. In DNA, the CDR3 is TGTGCCAGCAGCTTAGATGATCGGGTCAACTATGGCTACACCTTC. The entire variable domain, with the rest obtained from reference TRBV7-6 and TRBJ1-2, is as follows: GAGVSQSPRYKVTKRGQDVALRCDPISGHVSLYWYRQALGQGPEFLTYFNYEAQQDKSGLPNDRFSAERPEGSISTLTIQRTEQRDSAMYRCASSLDDRVNYGYTFGSGTRLTVV.